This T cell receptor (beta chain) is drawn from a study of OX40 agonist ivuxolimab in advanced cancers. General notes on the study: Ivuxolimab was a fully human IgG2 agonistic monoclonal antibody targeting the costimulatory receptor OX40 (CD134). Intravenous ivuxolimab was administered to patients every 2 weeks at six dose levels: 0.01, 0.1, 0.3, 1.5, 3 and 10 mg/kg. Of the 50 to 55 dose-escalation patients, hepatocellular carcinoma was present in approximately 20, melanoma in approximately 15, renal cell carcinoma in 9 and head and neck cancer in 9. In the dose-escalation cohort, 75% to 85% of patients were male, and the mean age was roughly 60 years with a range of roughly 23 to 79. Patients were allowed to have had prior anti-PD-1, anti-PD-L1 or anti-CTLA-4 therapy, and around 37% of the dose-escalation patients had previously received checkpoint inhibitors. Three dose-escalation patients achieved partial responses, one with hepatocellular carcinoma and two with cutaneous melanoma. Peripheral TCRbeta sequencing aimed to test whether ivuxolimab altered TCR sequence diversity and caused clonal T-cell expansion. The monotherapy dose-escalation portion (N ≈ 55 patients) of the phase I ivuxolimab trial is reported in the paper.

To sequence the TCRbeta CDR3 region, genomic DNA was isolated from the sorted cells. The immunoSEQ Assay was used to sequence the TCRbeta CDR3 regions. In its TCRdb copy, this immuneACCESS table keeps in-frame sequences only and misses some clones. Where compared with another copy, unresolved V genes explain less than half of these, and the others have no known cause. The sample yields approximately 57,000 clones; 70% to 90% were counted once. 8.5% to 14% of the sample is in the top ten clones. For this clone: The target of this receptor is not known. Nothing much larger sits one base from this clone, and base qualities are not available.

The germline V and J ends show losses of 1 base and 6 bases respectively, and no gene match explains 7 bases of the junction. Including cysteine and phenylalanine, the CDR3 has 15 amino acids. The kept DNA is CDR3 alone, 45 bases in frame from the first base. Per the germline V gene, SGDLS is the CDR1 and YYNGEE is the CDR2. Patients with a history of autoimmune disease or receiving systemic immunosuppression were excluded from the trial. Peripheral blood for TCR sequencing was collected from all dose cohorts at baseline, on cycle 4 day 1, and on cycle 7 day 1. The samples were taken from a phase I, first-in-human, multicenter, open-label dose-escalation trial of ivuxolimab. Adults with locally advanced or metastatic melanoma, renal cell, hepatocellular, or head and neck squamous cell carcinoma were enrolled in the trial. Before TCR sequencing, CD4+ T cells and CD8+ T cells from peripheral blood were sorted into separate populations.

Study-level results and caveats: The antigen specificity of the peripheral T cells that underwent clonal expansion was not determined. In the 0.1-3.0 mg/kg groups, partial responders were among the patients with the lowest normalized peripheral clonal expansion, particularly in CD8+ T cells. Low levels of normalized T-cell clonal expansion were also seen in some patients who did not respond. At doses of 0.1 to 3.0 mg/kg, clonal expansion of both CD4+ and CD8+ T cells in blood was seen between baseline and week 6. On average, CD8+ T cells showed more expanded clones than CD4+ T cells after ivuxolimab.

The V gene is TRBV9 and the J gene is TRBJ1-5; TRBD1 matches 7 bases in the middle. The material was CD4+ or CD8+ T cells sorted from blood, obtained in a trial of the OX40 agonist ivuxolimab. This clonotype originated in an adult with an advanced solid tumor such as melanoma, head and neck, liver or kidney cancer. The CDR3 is CASSVRQGRSQPQHF. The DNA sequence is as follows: TGTGCCAGCAGCGTAAGACAGGGTAGGAGTCAGCCCCAGCATTTT.